The 8 T cell receptor beta chains below come from one sample, sequenced in a study of blood T cells in healthy people across ages. The second PCR ran roughly 6 to 11 cycles with a sample-barcoded 5' primer and J-beta primers. TCRdb re-called the 5' RACE reads through MiXCR, storing one row per CDR3 protein. Of roughly 1.7 million distinct CDR3 sequences in the sample, about 35% were seen once. Sequenced sample: blood. These receptors were obtained from a woman in her twenties or thirties in good health.

J is TRBJ2-3 and V is TRBV7-9; possible D gene TRBD2, 5 bases. Trimming took off 0 bases at V and 1 base at J, with 11 bases between the two ends. This CDR3 has 16 amino acids. Germline V gives CDR1 SEHNR, CDR2 FQNEAQ (reference sequence). CDR3 sequence: CASSLARRLRTDTQYF. As DNA, the CDR3 is TGTGCCAGCAGCTTAGCGCGGAGACTACGCACAGATACGCAGTATTTT.

This clonotype appeared a few times. The chain carries TRBV5-4 and TRBJ2-7; the D is unclear. The germline V gene encodes CDR1 SGHNT and CDR2 YYREEE (reference sequence). The CDR3 loop spans 14 amino acids. V lost 2 bases and J 5 bases, leaving 14 bases between the germline ends. The CDR3 protein is CASSLDGLRDEQYF. The CDR3 bases are TGTGCCAGCAGCTTAGACGGGCTAAGGGACGAGCAGTACTTC.

As regards this clonotype: The junction differs from germline at one of its ends, possibly a read error. CDR3 DNA: TGTGTCAGCAGCTTAGTCTACGGGAAGGAGCAGTTCTTC. It is translated as CVSSLVYGKEQFF. This chain links TRBV7-8 with TRBJ2-1, with D perhaps TRBD2 (5 bases). The germline CDR1 and CDR2 sequences are SGHVS and FQNEAQ. This CDR3 comprises 13 residues.

This chain joins TRBV7-3 and TRBJ2-2; 16 positions agree with TRBD2. V was clipped by 5 bases and J by 5 bases; unmatched bases: 8. The CDR3 runs 18 residues. CDR1 is SGHTA and CDR2 is FQGTGA in the germline V gene. The CDR3 DNA follows: TGTGCCAGCAGCCCGGGACTAGCGGGGGGGCGGAGGACCGGGGAGCTGTTTTTT. It translates to CASSPGLAGGRRTGELFF.

The CDR3 sequence: CASSPPEQHEQYF. Here the CDR3 DNA reads TGTGCCAGCTCACCACCCGAACAGCACGAGCAGTACTTC. The genes are TRBV18 and TRBJ2-7, with no clear D. The germline V gene has CDR1 KGHSH and CDR2 LQKENI. The CDR3 covers 13 residues. The V end was cut by 0 bases, the J end by 5 bases, with 8 bases between.

The rearrangement links TRBV15 to TRBJ2-3; TRBD1 matches at 8 bases. The CDR3 spans 15 residues. V lost 7 bases, J lost 5 bases, and 11 bases stayed unmatched. Looked up from germline, CDR1 is LNHNV and CDR2 is YYDKDF (reference sequence). CDR3 in amino acids: CATKLQGALGDTQYF. Written as DNA, the CDR3 is TGTGCCACCAAGCTTCAGGGGGCTCTAGGAGATACGCAGTATTTT.

This clonotype appeared a single time. J is TRBJ1-1 and V is TRBV7-3; no clear D. This CDR3 region has 14 residues. Germline-derived CDR1 and CDR2 are SGHTA and FQGTGA. V lost 0 bases and J lost 5, with 10 bases in between. The CDR3 nucleotides are TGTGCCAGCAGCTTAACAGGGATAAGTACTGAAGCTTTCTTT. It specifies CASSLTGISTEAFF.

The V and J genes are TRBV13 and TRBJ1-1; D is unclear. The CDR3 sequence is 16 residues long. Trimming took 4 bases from V and 1 from J, leaving 16 bases between them. The germline CDR1 and CDR2 sequences are PRHDT and FYEKMQ (reference sequence). CDR3 sequence reads: CASSSLTRHQNTEAFF. The CDR3 coding sequence is TGTGCCAGCAGCTCCTTGACCCGGCACCAGAACACTGAAGCTTTCTTT.